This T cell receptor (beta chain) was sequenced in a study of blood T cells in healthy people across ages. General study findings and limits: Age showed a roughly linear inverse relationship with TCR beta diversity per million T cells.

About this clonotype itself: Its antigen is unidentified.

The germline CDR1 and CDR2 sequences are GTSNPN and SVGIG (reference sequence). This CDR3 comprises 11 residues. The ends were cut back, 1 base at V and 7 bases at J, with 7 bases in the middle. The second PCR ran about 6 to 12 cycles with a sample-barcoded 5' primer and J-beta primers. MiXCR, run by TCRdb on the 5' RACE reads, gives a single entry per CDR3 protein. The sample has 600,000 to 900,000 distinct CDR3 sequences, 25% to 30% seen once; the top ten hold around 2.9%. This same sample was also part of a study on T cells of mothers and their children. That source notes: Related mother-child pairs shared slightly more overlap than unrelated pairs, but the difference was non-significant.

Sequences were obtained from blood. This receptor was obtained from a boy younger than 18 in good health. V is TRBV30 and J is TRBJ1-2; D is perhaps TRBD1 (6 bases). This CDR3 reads CAWSGGGGYTF. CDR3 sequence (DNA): TGTGCCTGGAGTGGAGGGGGTGGCTACACCTTC.